This T cell receptor (beta chain) was obtained from a study of T-cell reconstitution after alpha-beta-depleted transplantation in children. This clonotype was observed a handful of times. It was with unique molecular identifiers that the TCRbeta library was prepared. TCRdb reprocessed the PCR reads via MiXCR and lists one record per CDR3 protein. The sample has some 600,000 distinct CDR3 sequences, 10% to 15% seen once; the top ten hold about 2.2%. Germline-derived CDR1 and CDR2 are SEHNR and FQNEAQ (reference sequence). The CDR3 spans 13 residues. J lost 5 bases, V lost 5 bases, and 5 bases had no gene match.

The specimen was PBMCs, mostly from graft donor cells, collected 360 days after TCRalphabeta/CD19-depleted stem cell transplant. The chain uses TRBV7-9 and TRBJ2-5, with TRBD1 matching over 7 bases. The TCR originated in a male patient younger than 18 who had a stem cell transplant for acute myeloid leukemia, so the T cells may come from the graft donor. CDR3 sequence reads: CASSPPDRETQYF. The CDR3 coding sequence is TGTGCCAGCAGCCCCCCGGACAGGGAGACCCAGTACTTC.